These 29 T cell receptor beta chains were sequenced from one sample in a study of shared clonotypes between healthy human individuals. Profiling relied on immunoSEQ multiplex PCR, and the TCRdb table lists in-frame clones only, not all of them. The table has approximately 1.1 million clones, around three quarters seen once. The sample taken for sequencing was memory CD4+ T cells from PBMCs. Subset noted: CD45RA-negative fraction. These receptors all stem from a man aged 18 to 30 in good health. Some clones in this sample may be carry-over from other donors' samples.

The gene calls are TRBV7-3 and TRBJ2-3, with D possibly being TRBD1 (7 bases). Per germline, CDR1 SGHTA and CDR2 FQGTGA. Trimming removed 4 bases at V and 0 bases at J, with 14 bases between. This CDR3 has 16 amino acids. The CDR3 bases are TGTGCCAGCAGCTCGCAGGGGGGATCTAGCACAGATACGCAGTATTTT. The encoded protein is CASSSQGGSSTDTQYF.

There are a few counts of this clone. V gene TRBV28 combines with J gene TRBJ1-5; a weak D match, TRBD1 (5 bases). CDR1 and CDR2 (germline): MDHEN, SYDVKM. The CDR3 is 16 amino acids. The V gene lost 3 bases and the J gene lost 0 bases, with 12 bases spanning the gap. For the CDR3, the DNA is TGTGCCAGCAGTTTTACTCGGGGCCCTAGCAATCAGCCCCAGCATTTT. It encodes CASSFTRGPSNQPQHF.

This chain connects TRBV2 to TRBJ2-1; 10 bases agree with TRBD2. In germline, CDR1 is SNHLY, CDR2 FYNNEI. The CDR3 consists of 14 residues. The V gene end was trimmed by 6 bases and the J gene end by 5 bases; junction bases not matched to a gene: 4. CDR3 residues: CASRRTSGNNEQFF. For the CDR3, the DNA is TGTGCCAGCAGGCGGACTAGCGGCAACAATGAGCAGTTCTTC.

This clone was recorded once. The chain is built from TRBV7-9 and TRBJ2-7; possible D gene TRBD1, 5 bases. The CDR3 covers 14 residues. Germline V gene data show CDR1 as SEHNR and CDR2 as FQNEAQ (reference sequence). The V end lost 2 bases, the J end lost 0 bases, and 8 bases lay between the germline ends. In nucleotides, the CDR3 is TGTGCCAGCAGCTTACCGGACACCTCCTACGAGCAGTACTTC. This encodes CASSLPDTSYEQYF.

The chain joins TRBV27 to TRBJ2-3; 7 bases are shared with TRBD2. The junction had 9 bases not matched to a gene; V was cut back by 5 bases and J by 1 base. The CDR3 totals 16 residues. Germline V CDR1 and CDR2: MNHEY, SMNVEV (reference sequence). The CDR3, as DNA: TGTGCCAGCAGTCCTTTTGTGGGGGGGGGCACAGATACGCAGTATTTT. Translated, it gives CASSPFVGGGTDTQYF.

The genes are TRBV13 and TRBJ2-1; weak D call: TRBD2 (6 bases). From germline, CDR1 is PRHDT and CDR2 FYEKMQ (reference sequence). V was cut by 2 bases and J by 5 bases, with 10 bases left in between. CDR3 length: 14 amino acids. The CDR3 reads CASSLRDFHNEQFF. In nucleotides, the CDR3 is TGTGCCAGCAGCTTAAGGGACTTCCACAATGAGCAGTTCTTC. The entire variable domain, with the rest obtained from reference TRBV13 and TRBJ2-1, is as follows: AAGVIQSPRHLIKEKRETATLKCYPIPRHDTVYWYQQGPGQDPQFLISFYEKMQSDKGSIPDRFSAQQFSDYHSELNMSSLELGDSALYFCASSLRDFHNEQFFGPGTRLTVL.

The chain links TRBV28 to TRBJ1-5, with 8 nucleotides matching TRBD1. Germline V lookup: CDR1 MDHEN, CDR2 SYDVKM. The CDR3 contains 16 residues. After removal of 5 bases from V and 4 bases from J, the junction contained 10 bases not matched to a gene. In nucleotides, the CDR3 is TGTGCCAGCAGTAGTCAGACAGGGGCTAGGAATCAGCCCCAGCATTTT. Translation gives CASSSQTGARNQPQHF.

This chain connects TRBV7-2 to TRBJ2-3, with TRBD2 as a possible D gene (5 bases). Deletions cut 6 bases from V and 1 base from J, with 5 bases between. Germline lookup yields CDR1 SGHTA and CDR2 FQGNSA. The CDR3 consists of 12 residues. Here the CDR3 reads CASRGGTDTQYF. The CDR3 DNA reads TGTGCCAGCAGGGGAGGCACAGATACGCAGTATTTT.

The genes are TRBV10-3 and TRBJ2-3, with D unresolved. The CDR3 has 15 amino acids. Germline CDR1 ENHRY, CDR2 SYGVKD. The V gene lost 4 bases and the J gene lost 0 bases, with 11 bases spanning the gap. The CDR3 DNA sequence: TGTGCCATCAGTGTCCCCGGCAGTAGCACAGATACGCAGTATTTT. Its translation is CAISVPGSSTDTQYF.

This chain links TRBV29-1 with TRBJ2-3, with D perhaps TRBD1 (5 bases). In germline, CDR1 is SQVTM, CDR2 ANQGSEA. The CDR3 extends over 18 amino acids. The V gene lost 0 bases and the J gene lost 2 bases, with 21 bases spanning the gap. The CDR3 DNA sequence: TGCAGCGTTGAAGATCGAACAGGATACCTTACCTTCACAGATACGCAGTATTTT. Translating it yields CSVEDRTGYLTFTDTQYF.

This rearrangement joins TRBV6-1 to TRBJ1-4; D gene uncertain. CDR1 is MNHNS, CDR2 SASEGT, per germline. The CDR3 has 14 residues. V was shortened by 1 base and J by 2 bases, with 5 bases between the two germline ends. CDR3 amino acids: CASSEGGTNEKLFF. DNA for the CDR3: TGTGCCAGCAGTGAAGGAGGGACTAATGAAAAACTGTTTTTT.

The rearrangement links TRBV19 to TRBJ2-2; D not resolved. CDR1 is LNHDA, CDR2 SQIVND, per germline (reference sequence). This CDR3 comprises 13 residues. The ends were cut back, 4 bases at V and 7 bases at J, with 10 bases in the middle. The CDR3 DNA follows: TGTGCCAGTAGTAAGGGCCGGGTCGGGGAGCTGTTTTTT. Amino acids: CASSKGRVGELFF.

The rearrangement uses TRBV4-1 and TRBJ2-4; tentatively, D is TRBD2 (6 bases). The CDR3 is 17 amino acids. Trimming shortened V by 0 bases and J by 1 base, and 13 bases separated the two germline ends. Germline values: CDR1 MGHRA, CDR2 YSYEKL. CDR3 in amino acids: CASSQDMEEGAKNIQYF. The CDR3 DNA is TGCGCCAGCAGCCAAGATATGGAGGAGGGGGCCAAAAACATTCAGTACTTC.

This chain uses TRBV28 with TRBJ2-7, with D possibly being TRBD1 (5 bases). The CDR3 consists of 13 residues. CDR1 and CDR2 (germline): MDHEN, SYDVKM. The V gene lost 7 bases and the J gene lost 3 bases, with 13 bases spanning the gap. CDR3 in DNA: TGTGCCAGCAATAGGGCTAGGGGCTACGAGCAGTACTTC. Its protein product is CASNRARGYEQYF.

This clone was counted once. The chain employs TRBV5-1 and TRBJ2-1; TRBD2 agrees at 8 bases. The CDR3 is made up of 16 amino acids. With 0 bases clipped from V and 7 bases from J, the junction kept 9 bases outside the gene matches. The germline CDR1 and CDR2 sequences are SGHRS and YFSETQ. CDR3 region: CASSLGKVAGRNEQFF. CDR3 coding DNA: TGCGCCAGCAGCTTGGGTAAAGTAGCGGGGCGAAATGAGCAGTTCTTC.

The chain employs TRBV4-1 and TRBJ2-1, with 9 bases that match TRBD1. V lost 0 bases and J lost 4; bases outside the gene matches: 7. This CDR3 is built from 17 residues. From germline, CDR1 is MGHRA and CDR2 YSYEKL. The CDR3 loop reads CASSQEEGTGFYNEQFF. The CDR3 bases are TGCGCCAGCAGCCAAGAAGAGGGGACAGGGTTTTACAATGAGCAGTTCTTC.

The J gene is TRBJ2-1, the V gene TRBV28; D perhaps matches TRBD1 (5 bases). The V end lost 7 bases, the J end lost 10 bases, and 17 bases lay between the germline ends. The CDR3 spans 13 residues. Per the germline V gene, CDR1 is MDHEN and CDR2 is SYDVKM. The CDR3 bases are TGTGCCAGCATCGCGATCGAGGACACCGAGCAGTTCTTC. It translates to CASIAIEDTEQFF.

This clone was counted between two and nine times. The V call is TRBV6-5, the J call TRBJ1-3, with a weak D call TRBD1 (5 bases). CDR3 length: 15 amino acids. Germline-derived CDR1 and CDR2 are MNHEY and SVGAGI. With 4 bases removed from V and 4 bases from J, the gap between germline ends came to 14 bases. The DNA for the CDR3 is TGTGCCAGCAGTTTCACCGGGACGGCAGGAAACACCATATATTTT. Its protein product is CASSFTGTAGNTIYF.

The chain has TRBV6-6 and TRBJ1-1; D is undetermined. V was cut by 0 bases and J by 4 bases, with 12 bases left in between. Germline lookup yields CDR1 MNHNY and CDR2 SVGAGI (reference sequence). CDR3 length equals 15 residues. This CDR3 is CASSYSMQIGTEAFF. The DNA for the CDR3 is TGTGCCAGCAGTTACTCGATGCAGATCGGCACTGAAGCTTTCTTT.

V usage is TRBV6-1 and J usage is TRBJ2-2, with no clear D. Trimming took off 11 bases at V and 3 bases at J, with 10 bases between the two ends. The CDR3 spans 12 residues. Per the germline V gene, CDR1 is MNHNS and CDR2 is SASEGT. CDR3 DNA sequence: TGTGCCTCAGGTCGGGACACCGGGGAGCTGTTTTTT. This gives the protein CASGRDTGELFF.

This clone was seen a handful of times. The rearrangement uses TRBV6-1 and TRBJ2-7; either TRBD1 or TRBD2 may fit D (5 bases each). The V gene lost 5 bases and the J gene lost 6 bases, with 20 bases spanning the gap. Germline V gene data show CDR1 as MNHNS and CDR2 as SASEGT. The CDR3 is made up of 15 amino acids. CDR3 in amino acids: CASSIRGGGTSEQYF. The CDR3 DNA sequence: TGTGCCAGCAGTATTAGAGGTGGGGGTACCTCCGAGCAGTACTTC.

The gene calls are TRBV6-5 and TRBJ1-1; D not resolved. Germline loops: CDR1 MNHEY, CDR2 SVGAGI. CDR3 length equals 13 residues. V lost 6 bases to trimming and J lost 7 bases, with 15 bases between them. The CDR3 DNA is TGTGCCAGCAGGGCCTCGGTAATCGGTGAAGCTTTCTTT. Translating gives CASRASVIGEAFF.

The V call is TRBV7-6, the J call TRBJ2-3, with 9 positions matching TRBD1. There are 17 residues in the CDR3. J lost 4 bases, V lost 6 bases, and 14 bases had no gene match. CDR1 SGHVS and CDR2 FNYEAQ come from the germline V gene. The CDR3 sequence is CASRPRPDRGWADTQYF. The CDR3 bases are TGTGCCAGCAGGCCTCGACCGGACAGGGGATGGGCAGATACGCAGTATTTT.

The chain links TRBV4-3 to TRBJ1-2; D may be TRBD1 (5 bases). V lost 2 bases and J 8 bases, leaving 15 bases between the germline ends. The CDR3 is made up of 14 amino acids. From germline, CDR1 is LGHNA and CDR2 YSLEER. The CDR3 DNA reads as TGCGCCAGCAGCCAAACTCCCCTCCGGGGGGGCTACACCTTC. It translates to CASSQTPLRGGYTF.

This rearrangement joins TRBV14 to TRBJ2-1; the D is unclear. Germline V lookup: CDR1 SGHDN, CDR2 FVKESK. CDR3 length: 14 amino acids. V was clipped by 4 bases and J by 9 bases, with 16 bases between them. The CDR3, as DNA: TGTGCCAGCAGCCCACGGTCCCTCCGCAGTGAGCAGTTCTTC. Its protein product is CASSPRSLRSEQFF.

This clone appeared a single time. The V and J genes are TRBV7-9 and TRBJ2-5; 8 nucleotides agree with TRBD2. CDR1 is SEHNR, CDR2 FQNEAQ, per germline (reference sequence). J lost 2 bases, V lost 7 bases, and 6 bases had no gene match. CDR3 size: 14 residues. DNA for the CDR3: TGTGCCAGCACCCCCCGGGGGGGGCAAGAGACCCAGTACTTC. It translates to CASTPRGGQETQYF.

The rearrangement joins TRBV27 to TRBJ2-2; TRBD1 aligns across 7 bases. Germline values: CDR1 MNHEY, CDR2 SMNVEV (reference sequence). The CDR3 contains 15 residues. The V gene end was trimmed by 9 bases and the J gene end by 4 bases; junction bases not matched to a gene: 11. The DNA of the CDR3 is TGTGCCAGTAGGCTCCGGGACAGCCCCACCGGGGAGCTGTTTTTT. Its protein product is CASRLRDSPTGELFF.

The genes are TRBV11-3 and TRBJ2-1, with D possibly being TRBD2 (6 bases). V lost 5 bases and J lost 3, with 17 bases in between. Per the germline V gene, CDR1 is SGHNT and CDR2 is YENEEA. This CDR3 contains 16 residues. The CDR3 region is CASSPRTAGHYNEQFF. The CDR3, as DNA: TGTGCCAGCAGCCCCCGTACGGCGGGGCACTACAATGAGCAGTTCTTC.

This clone was seen a handful of times. The J gene is TRBJ1-5, the V gene TRBV23-1; no clear D gene. TRBV23-1 is reported as an ORF; its role is uncertain. V gave up 3 bases and J gave up 3 bases, with 9 bases separating them. This CDR3 comprises 14 residues. CDR3 amino acids: CASSHRADNQPQHF. The DNA of the CDR3 is TGCGCCAGCAGTCATAGGGCGGACAATCAGCCCCAGCATTTT.